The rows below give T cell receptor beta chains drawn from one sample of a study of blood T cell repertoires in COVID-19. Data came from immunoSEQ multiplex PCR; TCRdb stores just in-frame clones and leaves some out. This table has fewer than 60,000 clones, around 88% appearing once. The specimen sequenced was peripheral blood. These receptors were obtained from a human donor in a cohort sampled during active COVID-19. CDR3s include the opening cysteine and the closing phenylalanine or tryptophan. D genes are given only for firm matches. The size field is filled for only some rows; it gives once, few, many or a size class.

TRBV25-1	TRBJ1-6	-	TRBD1	CASSEDRVVSPLHF	TGTGCCAGCAGTGAGGACAGGGTGGTTTCACCCCTCCACTTT
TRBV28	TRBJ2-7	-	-	CASSLYGGDTYEQYF	TGTGCCAGCAGTTTATATGGAGGAGACACCTACGAGCAGTACTTC
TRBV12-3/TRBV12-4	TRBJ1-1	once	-	CASSLVGVTEAFF	TGTGCCAGCAGTTTAGTAGGGGTCACTGAAGCTTTCTTT
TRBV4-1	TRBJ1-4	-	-	CASSQDGAVGDNEKLFF	TGCGCCAGCAGCCAAGATGGGGCGGTCGGCGATAATGAAAAACTGTTTTTT
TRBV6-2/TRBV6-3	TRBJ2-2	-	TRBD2	CASSWGGTGELFF	TGTGCCAGCAGTTGGGGGGGCACCGGGGAGCTGTTTTTT
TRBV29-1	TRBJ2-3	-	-	CSDGGASGTDTQYF	TGCAGCGATGGTGGGGCTAGCGGCACAGATACGCAGTATTTT
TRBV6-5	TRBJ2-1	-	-	CASGVGLGDNEQFF	TGTGCCAGCGGGGTGGGACTGGGGGACAATGAGCAGTTCTTC
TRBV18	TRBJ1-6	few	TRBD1	CASSPDPGQNSPLHF	TGTGCCAGCTCACCAGATCCGGGACAGAATTCACCCCTCCACTTT
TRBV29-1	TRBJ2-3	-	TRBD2	CSVRGTSGGPDTQYF	TGCAGCGTCCGAGGGACTAGCGGGGGGCCAGATACGCAGTATTTT
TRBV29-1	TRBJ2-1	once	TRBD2	CSGGLAGGFEQFF	TGCAGCGGCGGACTAGCCGGGGGCTTTGAGCAGTTCTTC
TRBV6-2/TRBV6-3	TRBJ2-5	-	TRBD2	CASSYQRGGQETQYF	TGTGCCAGCAGTTACCAGCGGGGGGGCCAAGAGACCCAGTACTTC
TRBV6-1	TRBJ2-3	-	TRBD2	CASSEGLAGTDTQYF	TGTGCCAGCAGTGAAGGACTAGCGGGCACAGATACGCAGTATTTT
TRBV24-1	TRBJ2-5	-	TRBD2	CATSEGREEETQYF	TGTGCCACCAGTGAGGGGCGGGAGGAAGAGACCCAGTACTTC
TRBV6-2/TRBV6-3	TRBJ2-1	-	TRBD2	CASSRLAGSVNEQFF	TGTGCCAGCAGCCGACTAGCGGGGTCAGTCAATGAGCAGTTCTTC
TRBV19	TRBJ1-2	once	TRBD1	CASSSGTDGYTF	TGTGCCAGTAGTAGCGGGACAGATGGCTACACCTTC
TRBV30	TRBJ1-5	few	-	CAWSARRGSSSNQPQHF	TGTGCCTGGAGCGCCCGAAGGGGTTCAAGCAGCAATCAGCCCCAGCATTTT
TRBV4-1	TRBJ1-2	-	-	CASSHGGGGYTF	TGCGCCAGCAGCCACGGGGGAGGAGGCTACACCTTC
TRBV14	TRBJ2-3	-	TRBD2	CASSQDISGGADTQYF	TGTGCCAGCAGCCAAGATATAAGCGGGGGGGCGGATACGCAGTATTTT
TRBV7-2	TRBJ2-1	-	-	CASSLARRTDEQFF	TGTGCCAGCAGCTTAGCGCGGCGTACGGATGAGCAGTTCTTC
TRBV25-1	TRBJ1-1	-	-	CASRQGQAFF	TGTGCCAGCAGACAGGGACAAGCTTTCTTT
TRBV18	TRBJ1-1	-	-	CASSQGSAEAFF	TGTGCCAGCTCACAGGGGTCGGCTGAAGCTTTCTTT
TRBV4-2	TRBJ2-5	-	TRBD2	CASSPPRATSGGVETQYF	TGTGCCAGCAGCCCCCCACGGGCGACTAGCGGGGGTGTAGAGACCCAGTACTTC
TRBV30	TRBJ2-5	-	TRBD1	CAWSRDRGQETQYF	TGTGCCTGGAGTCGGGACAGGGGTCAAGAGACCCAGTACTTC
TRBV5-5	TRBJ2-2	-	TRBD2	CASSRTSGRGANTGELFF	TGTGCCAGCAGCCGGACTAGCGGGAGGGGGGCGAACACCGGGGAGCTGTTTTTT
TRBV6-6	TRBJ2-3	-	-	CASSPWQGHTQYF	TGTGCCAGCAGCCCCTGGCAGGGGCATACGCAGTATTTT
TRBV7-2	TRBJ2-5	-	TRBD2	CASSLGLAGAQETQYF	TGTGCCAGCAGCTTGGGACTAGCGGGGGCCCAAGAGACCCAGTACTTC
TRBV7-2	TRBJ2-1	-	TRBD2	CASSLAVLAGGRNEQFF	TGTGCCAGCAGCTTAGCGGTTCTAGCGGGGGGCAGAAATGAGCAGTTCTTC
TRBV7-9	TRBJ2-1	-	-	CASSLEPRNEQFF	TGTGCCAGCAGCTTAGAGCCGCGGAATGAGCAGTTCTTC